The T cell receptor beta chain described here comes from a study of blood T cell repertoires in COVID-19. Per the original data handling: How many nucleated cells were present was estimated from reference gene primer amplification. Produced via immunoSEQ multiplex PCR; TCRdb's table is partial and in-frame only. The V and J calls and clone size come from that table; D and trimming were worked out from the DNA. In the table there are over 45,000 clones, 81% of which are singletons. The TCR was taken from an elderly woman with active or convalescent COVID-19. The material sequenced was peripheral blood.

In DNA form, the CDR3 reads TGTGCCAGCAGTCCCCTCTACGAGCAGTACTTC. Translated: CASSPLYEQYF. The J gene is TRBJ2-7, the V gene TRBV6-2 or TRBV6-3; no clear D gene. V lost 5 bases and J lost 3, with 5 bases in between. This CDR3 is built from 11 residues. Germline CDR1 MNHEY, CDR2 SVGEGT.